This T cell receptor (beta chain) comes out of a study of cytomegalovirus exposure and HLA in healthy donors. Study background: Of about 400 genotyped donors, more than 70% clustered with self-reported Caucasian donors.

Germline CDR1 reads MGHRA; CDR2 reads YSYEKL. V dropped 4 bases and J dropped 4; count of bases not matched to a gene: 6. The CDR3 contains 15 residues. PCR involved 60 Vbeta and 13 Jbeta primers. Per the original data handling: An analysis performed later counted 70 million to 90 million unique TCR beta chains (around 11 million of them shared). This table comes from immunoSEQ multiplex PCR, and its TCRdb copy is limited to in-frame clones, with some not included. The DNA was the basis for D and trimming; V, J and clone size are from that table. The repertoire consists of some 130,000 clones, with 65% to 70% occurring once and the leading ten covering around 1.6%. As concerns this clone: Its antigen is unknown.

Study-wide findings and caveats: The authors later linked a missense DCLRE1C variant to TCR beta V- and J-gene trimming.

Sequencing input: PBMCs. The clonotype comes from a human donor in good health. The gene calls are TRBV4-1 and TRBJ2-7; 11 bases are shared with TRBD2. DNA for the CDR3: TGCGCCAGCAGCCGACCGACTAGCGGGATGTACGAGCAGTACTTC. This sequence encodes CASSRPTSGMYEQYF.